A single sample gave rise to the 29 T cell receptor beta chains below, sequenced in a study of graft-versus-host responses after intestinal transplantation. The table came from immunoSEQ multiplex PCR; TCRdb's copy has only in-frame clones and leaves some out. The data show 84,000 or so clones, around 93% seen once. These TCRs are of unknown antigen specificity. The sample here was unstimulated CD8+ T cells sorted from spleen or lymph node cells, taken before transplant. The receptors here all came from a human donor who was the organ donor for an intestinal transplant.

This chain connects TRBV7-3 to TRBJ2-7, with 8 bases fitting TRBD1. After removal of 4 bases from V and 7 bases from J, the junction contained 12 bases not matched to a gene. This CDR3 is 15 amino acids long. Germline V lookup: CDR1 SGHTA, CDR2 FQGTGA. The CDR3 loop is CASSSVAGGAREQYF. CDR3 DNA: TGTGCCAGCAGCTCAGTGGCAGGGGGCGCGAGGGAGCAGTACTTC.

The J gene is TRBJ2-7, the V gene TRBV11-3; D is possibly TRBD2 (6 bases). The CDR3 totals 15 residues. V was shortened by 0 bases and J by 4 bases, with 13 bases between the two germline ends. CDR1 and CDR2 (germline): SGHNT, YENEEA. The CDR3 loop reads CASSLDSGEAYEQYF. Here the CDR3 DNA reads TGTGCCAGCAGCTTAGATTCCGGGGAGGCGTACGAGCAGTACTTC.

The chain links TRBV11-2 to TRBJ1-5; D is uncertain. The length of the CDR3 is 13 residues. Germline CDR1 and CDR2: SGHAT and FQNNGV. V was trimmed by 3 bases and J by 7 bases, leaving 10 bases between them. The CDR3 sequence is CASSLGGGQPQHF. In nucleotides, the CDR3 is TGTGCCAGCAGCTTGGGCGGAGGCCAGCCCCAGCATTTT.

The rearrangement links TRBV5-5 to TRBJ1-2; no clear D gene. CDR3 length: 15 residues. Trimming removed 4 bases from V and 4 bases from J, with 17 bases in between. Germline CDR1 SGHKS, CDR2 YYEKEE (reference sequence). The CDR3 nucleotides read TGTGCCAGCAGCGCCGGGGTTGTGGGCCCCTATGGCTACACCTTC. This gives the protein CASSAGVVGPYGYTF.

The chain combines TRBV6-5 with TRBJ2-7; 11 nucleotides agree with TRBD2. Unmatched junction bases numbered 5, after V lost 5 bases and J lost 2 bases. CDR1 and CDR2 from the germline V gene are MNHEY and SVGAGI. The CDR3 covers 15 residues. The CDR3 DNA is TGTGCCAGCAGTATAGCGGGAGGGTCCCCCTACGAGCAGTACTTC. This sequence encodes CASSIAGGSPYEQYF.

This clone was counted a single time. The CDR3 reads CASSLFASGDTQYF. In DNA, the CDR3 is TGTGCCAGCAGTTTATTTGCTAGCGGGGATACGCAGTATTTT. The chain couples TRBV27 to TRBJ2-3; 8 bases agree with TRBD2. Trimming cost V 1 base and J 6 bases; bases outside gene matches: 3. This CDR3 is built from 14 residues. CDR1 and CDR2 (germline): MNHEY, SMNVEV (reference sequence).

V gene TRBV19 combines with J gene TRBJ2-1, with 7 bases aligning to TRBD2. This CDR3 region has 15 residues. V trimming: 1 base; J trimming: 4 bases; junction bases outside the gene matches: 4. CDR1 and CDR2 from the germline V gene are LNHDA and SQIVND (reference sequence). CDR3 sequence: CASSIVRTSYNEQFF. DNA of the CDR3: TGTGCCAGTAGTATAGTCCGGACTAGTTACAATGAGCAGTTCTTC.

The V gene is TRBV29-1, the J gene TRBJ1-5; weak D call: TRBD1 (6 bases). Between the trimmed V and J ends, which lost 6 bases and 6 bases, there was a span of 18 bases. Looked up from germline, CDR1 is SQVTM and CDR2 is ANQGSEA. The CDR3 has 14 amino acids. CDR3 sequence reads: CSVITQGEGQPQHF. The CDR3 DNA reads TGCAGCGTCATCACACAGGGTGAAGGTCAGCCCCAGCATTTT.

The chain is built from TRBV6-5 and TRBJ2-1, with TRBD2 identical over 9 bases. In germline, CDR1 is MNHEY, CDR2 SVGAGI. Unmatched junction bases numbered 9, after V lost 1 base and J lost 8 bases. This CDR3 is 16 amino acids long. The CDR3 reads CASSYWSGTSSHEQFF. CDR3 bases: TGTGCCAGCAGTTACTGGTCCGGGACTAGCTCCCATGAGCAGTTCTTC.

The gene calls are TRBV7-9 and TRBJ1-4; 9 bases map to TRBD1. The CDR3 has 17 residues. Unmatched junction bases numbered 7, after V lost 5 bases and J lost 0 bases. From germline, CDR1 is SEHNR and CDR2 FQNEAQ (reference sequence). The CDR3 protein is CASSPGTGFSTNEKLFF. Written as DNA, the CDR3 is TGTGCCAGCAGCCCCGGGACAGGGTTCTCAACTAATGAAAAACTGTTTTTT.

This clone was seen only once. V is TRBV6-5 and J is TRBJ1-2; 10 bases fit TRBD1. From germline, CDR1 is MNHEY and CDR2 SVGAGI. The V gene end was trimmed by 6 bases and the J gene end by 6 bases; junction bases not matched to a gene: 10. The CDR3 is 15 amino acids. The CDR3 protein is CASSELPGTGDGYTF. CDR3 sequence (DNA): TGTGCCAGCAGCGAACTTCCCGGGACAGGGGATGGCTACACCTTC.

This chain joins TRBV9 and TRBJ1-2, with D perhaps TRBD1 (5 bases). V lost 5 bases and J lost 5, with 13 bases in between. The CDR3 contains 13 residues. Germline V gene sequence: CDR1 SGDLS, CDR2 YYNGEE. CDR3 loop: CASSEGGGYGYTF. CDR3 bases: TGTGCCAGCAGTGAGGGCGGGGGGTATGGCTACACCTTC.

This clone has just one count. V is TRBV4-1 and J is TRBJ1-2; tentatively, D is TRBD1 (6 bases). The CDR3 has 16 residues. Germline assignment: CDR1 MGHRA and CDR2 YSYEKL. V gave up 4 bases and J gave up 3 bases, with 18 bases separating them. The DNA for the CDR3 is TGCGCCAGCAGCCTCAACCCACAGGGACCCCACTATGGCTACACCTTC. It translates to CASSLNPQGPHYGYTF.

The chain employs TRBV7-2 and TRBJ2-2, with 8 nucleotides matching TRBD2. Unmatched junction bases numbered 18, after V lost 5 bases and J lost 7 bases. Germline CDR1 SGHTA, CDR2 FQGNSA. The CDR3 length is 18 residues. The CDR3 sequence: CASSPFWGSGKYGGELFF. CDR3 bases: TGTGCCAGCAGCCCCTTTTGGGGTAGCGGGAAGTATGGCGGGGAGCTGTTTTTT.

This clone was seen once. The genes are TRBV12-5 and TRBJ1-2; unclear D gene. Trimming pared 0 bases from V and 4 bases from J, leaving 12 bases between. The CDR3 length is 15 residues. Germline V gives CDR1 LGHNT, CDR2 FRNRAP. This CDR3 is CASGLVLPASYGYTF. DNA of the CDR3: TGTGCTAGTGGTTTGGTACTGCCGGCTAGCTATGGCTACACCTTC.

This chain links TRBV27 with TRBJ2-1; TRBD2 might be the D (5 bases). The CDR3 is 14 amino acids. Germline V gene lookup returns CDR1 MNHEY and CDR2 SMNVEV (reference sequence). V was cut by 6 bases and J by 8 bases, with 17 bases left in between. CDR3 loop: CASSPAGANYEQFF. The CDR3 DNA reads as TGTGCCAGCAGCCCCGCGGGCGCCAATTATGAGCAGTTCTTC.

The gene calls are TRBV19 and TRBJ2-1; perhaps TRBD2 as D (5 bases). The CDR3 extends over 13 amino acids. The germline gives CDR1 LNHDA, CDR2 SQIVND (reference sequence). The ends were cut back, 3 bases at V and 10 bases at J, with 13 bases in the middle. The CDR3 nucleotides read TGTGCCAGTAGTATTGAGGGCCTAAAGGAGCAGTTCTTC. Protein sequence: CASSIEGLKEQFF.

The chain recombines TRBV19 with TRBJ2-7; weak D call: TRBD2 (6 bases). Trimming removed 5 bases at V and 0 bases at J, with 8 bases between. This CDR3 region has 13 residues. Germline CDR1 is LNHDA and CDR2 is SQIVND (reference sequence). The CDR3 bases are TGTGCCAGTAGTGCGGGGAGCTCCTACGAGCAGTACTTC. It yields the protein CASSAGSSYEQYF.

This sequence joins TRBV19 and TRBJ1-1, with 7 bases fitting TRBD1. This CDR3 is built from 13 residues. Germline values: CDR1 LNHDA, CDR2 SQIVND (reference sequence). The J segment lost 4 bases and the V segment lost 8 bases, leaving 7 bases of the junction unmatched. CDR3 region: CASAVQGGTEAFF. As DNA, the CDR3 is TGTGCCAGTGCCGTCCAGGGGGGCACTGAAGCTTTCTTT.

This chain links TRBV7-9 with TRBJ2-1, with D perhaps matching TRBD2 (5 bases). V gave up 3 bases and J gave up 0 bases, with 9 bases separating them. Germline CDR1 and CDR2: SEHNR and FQNEAQ (reference sequence). There are 15 residues in the CDR3. CDR3 nucleotides: TGTGCCAGCAGCTTGGACTCAAGCTCCTACAATGAGCAGTTCTTC. Translation gives CASSLDSSSYNEQFF.

The chain has TRBV6-6 and TRBJ2-1, with 10 positions matching TRBD1. J gave up 7 bases and V 6 bases, and 9 bases lay outside the gene matches. Per germline, CDR1 MNHNY and CDR2 SVGAGI (reference sequence). CDR3 size: 15 residues. CDR3 sequence (DNA): TGTGCCAGCAGCCAACCGGGACAGGGGCATAATGAGCAGTTCTTC. Translating gives CASSQPGQGHNEQFF.

The J gene is TRBJ1-2, the V gene TRBV10-3, with D maybe TRBD1 (5 bases). Deletions cut 11 bases from V and 6 bases from J, with 16 bases between. CDR3 length: 12 amino acids. Germline loops: CDR1 ENHRY, CDR2 SYGVKD. This chain's CDR3 is CACAGWFHGYTF. CDR3 bases: TGTGCCTGCGCAGGGTGGTTTCATGGCTACACCTTC.

The V and J genes are TRBV5-6 and TRBJ1-2; a possible D gene is TRBD1 (6 bases). The germline V gene has CDR1 SGHDT and CDR2 YYEEEE. Deletions cut 5 bases from V and 4 bases from J, with 18 bases between. The CDR3 is made up of 15 amino acids. DNA for the CDR3: TGTGCCAGCAGTCTAAACCCCAGGGGTGGCTATGGCTACACCTTC. Protein sequence: CASSLNPRGGYGYTF.

This clone has just one count. The chain joins TRBV27 to TRBJ2-1; no clear D gene. Looked up from germline, CDR1 is MNHEY and CDR2 is SMNVEV (reference sequence). The CDR3 has 12 amino acids. V gave up 5 bases and J gave up 4 bases, with 6 bases separating them. As DNA, the CDR3 is TGTGCCAGCAGTACCAGTTACAATGAGCAGTTCTTC. It specifies CASSTSYNEQFF.

The chain joins TRBV4-3 to TRBJ1-2; the match to TRBD1 covers 10 bases. Germline CDR1 LGHNA, CDR2 YSLEER. CDR3 length: 17 amino acids. J lost 6 bases, V lost 0 bases, and 10 bases had no gene match. In DNA, the CDR3 is TGCGCCAGCAGCCAAGAGTTGGGGACAGGGGAATGGAATGGCTACACCTTC. Translated: CASSQELGTGEWNGYTF.

The chain links TRBV6-1 to TRBJ1-1; D uncertain. V lost 3 bases to trimming and J lost 5 bases, with 13 bases between them. Germline lookup yields CDR1 MNHNS and CDR2 SASEGT. The CDR3 extends over 14 amino acids. CDR3 in DNA: TGTGCCAGCAGTGATCTGGCAGGAAGGACTGAAGCTTTCTTT. Its translation: CASSDLAGRTEAFF.

This chain joins TRBV6-1 and TRBJ1-6, with TRBD1 matching 7 bases. Germline-derived CDR1 and CDR2 are MNHNS and SASEGT. With 6 bases clipped from V and 6 bases from J, the junction kept 8 bases outside the gene matches. This CDR3 spans 15 amino acids. This chain's CDR3 is CASRLTGASNSPLHF. The CDR3 DNA sequence: TGTGCCAGCAGACTTACAGGGGCCAGTAATTCACCCCTCCACTTT.

J is TRBJ2-2 and V is TRBV9, with TRBD2 matching over 7 bases. Germline V lookup: CDR1 SGDLS, CDR2 YYNGEE. J lost 0 bases, V lost 9 bases, and 5 bases had no gene match. The CDR3 length is 14 residues. The CDR3 spells CATEAGSNTGELFF. The DNA for the CDR3 is TGTGCCACTGAAGCGGGGTCGAACACCGGGGAGCTGTTTTTT.

The CDR3 loop is CASSPTNRGIYEQYF. CDR3 DNA sequence: TGTGCCAGCAGCCCTACGAACAGGGGAATCTACGAGCAGTACTTC. The genes are TRBV9 and TRBJ2-7; 7 nucleotides agree with TRBD1. This CDR3 is 15 amino acids long. The ends lost 4 bases at V and 3 bases at J; junction bases unmatched: 10. Looked up from germline, CDR1 is SGDLS and CDR2 is YYNGEE.